A single sample is the source of the 12 T cell receptor beta chains below, sequenced in a study of identical twins. In TCRdb, the 5' RACE reads were re-called with MiXCR into one record per CDR3 protein. The repertoire includes about 690,000 distinct CDR3 sequences, 21% of them detected once, and over 4% sits in the top ten. This sample was shared with a second study, whose subject was T cells expressing NK-cell markers.

The sequenced sample consisted of PBMCs. All receptors come from a woman aged 18 to 35 in good health.

As concerns this clonotype: A single base separates this from a much larger clone, so it may be a read error. Here the CDR3 omits its conserved ending phenylalanine or tryptophan, so a read error is the likely source. This sequence joins TRBV20-1 and TRBJ1-1; D uncertain. Germline assignment: CDR1 DFQATT and CDR2 SNEGSKA (reference sequence). This CDR3 has 13 residues. Trimming cost V 5 bases and J 0 bases, with 10 bases left between them. CDR3 coding DNA: TGCAGTGCTCAAGGCGGGGTGAACACTGAAGCTTTCTTA. It codes for CSAQGGVNTEAFL.

This clonotype was seen more than once but under ten times. The rearrangement uses TRBV7-2 and TRBJ2-4, with D possibly matching TRBD2 (6 bases). Germline V gives CDR1 SGHTA, CDR2 FQGNSA. V lost 5 bases to trimming and J lost 0 bases, with 17 bases between them. This CDR3 has 17 residues. The CDR3 coding sequence is TGTGCCAGCAGCGGTCGGAGGGCGGGACTAGCCAAAAACATTCAGTACTTC. Encoded protein: CASSGRRAGLAKNIQYF.

The genes are TRBV29-1 and TRBJ2-7, with D unclear. V lost 4 bases and J 6 bases, leaving 10 bases between the germline ends. The CDR3 runs 11 residues. The germline V gene encodes CDR1 SQVTM and CDR2 ANQGSEA. CDR3 sequence: CSVVELGEQYF. In DNA, the CDR3 is TGCAGCGTTGTTGAATTGGGCGAGCAGTACTTC.

The chain employs TRBV30 and TRBJ2-3; 12 bases map to TRBD2. The germline V gene has CDR1 GTSNPN and CDR2 SVGIG (reference sequence). The V and J ends lost 5 bases and 3 bases, in that order; junction bases with no gene match: 0. This CDR3 is built from 13 residues. This chain's CDR3 is CAWGTSGTDTQYF. In DNA form, the CDR3 reads TGTGCCTGGGGGACTAGCGGGACAGATACGCAGTATTTT. Supplemented by reference TRBV30 and TRBJ2-3, the full variable domain reads SQTIHQWPATLVQPVGSPLSLECTVEGTSNPNLYWYRQAAGRGLQLLFYSVGIGQISSEVPQNLSASRPQDRQFILSSKKLLLSDSGFYLCAWGTSGTDTQYFGPGTRLTVL.

This clonotype has at least ten counts. The chain couples TRBV7-9 to TRBJ1-2; tentatively, D is TRBD1 (5 bases). CDR3 length: 13 amino acids. Germline V CDR1 and CDR2: SEHNR, FQNEAQ (reference sequence). V dropped 8 bases and J dropped 4 bases, with 14 bases sitting between them. CDR3 sequence reads: CASSGGTTYGYTF. Here the CDR3 DNA reads TGTGCCAGCTCGGGGGGGACTACCTATGGCTACACCTTC.

The gene calls are TRBV6-1 and TRBJ2-1, with 11 bases identical to TRBD2. CDR1 is MNHNS and CDR2 is SASEGT in the germline V gene. This CDR3 has 14 amino acids. Germline trimming cut 8 bases from V and 7 bases from J; bases unmatched to any gene: 7. CDR3 region: CASVPPSGRNEQFF. The CDR3 nucleotides are TGTGCCAGCGTCCCCCCTAGCGGGAGGAATGAGCAGTTCTTC.

This clonotype has a handful of counts. V and J are TRBV20-1 and TRBJ2-1; a possible D gene is TRBD2 (5 bases). Per the germline V gene, CDR1 is DFQATT and CDR2 is SNEGSKA (reference sequence). There are 15 residues in the CDR3. Trimming took 3 bases from V and 7 from J, leaving 19 bases between them. CDR3: CSARGSSTRWNEQFF. CDR3 sequence (DNA): TGCAGTGCTAGGGGTAGCTCCACTAGGTGGAATGAGCAGTTCTTC.

The chain couples TRBV20-1 to TRBJ2-1; D perhaps matches TRBD1 (6 bases). Germline lookup yields CDR1 DFQATT and CDR2 SNEGSKA (reference sequence). The CDR3 loop spans 17 amino acids. V lost 3 bases to trimming and J lost 8 bases, with 26 bases between them. CDR3 sequence: CSASPTSRGIGVDEQFF. The CDR3 DNA is TGCAGTGCTAGCCCGACGTCTAGGGGGATAGGGGTCGATGAGCAGTTCTTC.

This clonotype was seen ten or more times. The rearrangement links TRBV12-3 or TRBV12-4 to TRBJ1-2; D unresolved. Trimming took 1 base from V and 3 from J, leaving 9 bases between them. This CDR3 comprises 14 residues. The CDR3 reads CASSLEGFYYGYTF. The CDR3 DNA is TGTGCCAGCAGTTTAGAAGGTTTCTACTATGGCTACACCTTC.

Many counts were recorded for this clonotype. The V gene is TRBV29-1, the J gene TRBJ2-7; no definite D call. Germline V gene lookup returns CDR1 SQVTM and CDR2 ANQGSEA. Trimming took off 4 bases at V and 0 bases at J, with 7 bases between the two ends. This CDR3 comprises 12 residues. CDR3 region: CSVVAHSYEQYF. The CDR3 DNA is TGCAGCGTTGTAGCTCACTCCTACGAGCAGTACTTC.

In its sample, this clonotype was seen a few times. The chain joins TRBV5-1 to TRBJ2-2; D might be TRBD2 (6 bases). V shed 5 bases and J shed 2 bases, with 19 bases lying between them. CDR3 length: 17 amino acids. Germline CDR1 and CDR2: SGHRS and YFSETQ. CDR3 coding DNA: TGCGCCAGCAGTCGTGGAGGGCCAGGGCTTAACACCGGGGAGCTGTTTTTT. It yields the protein CASSRGGPGLNTGELFF.

This clonotype was detected ten times or more. V is TRBV7-2 and J is TRBJ2-1; D remains ambiguous. Germline V gives CDR1 SGHTA, CDR2 FQGNSA. This CDR3 region has 15 residues. The V and J ends lost 6 bases and 0 bases respectively, with 12 bases between them. The DNA for the CDR3 is TGTGCCAGCAGTTTGCCCTACGGCTCCTACAATGAGCAGTTCTTC. Encoded protein: CASSLPYGSYNEQFF.